The 28 T cell receptor beta chains given below trace back to one sample, sequenced in a study of T cells after yellow fever vaccination (dated by TCRdb to about 2019). Reading the label with the study, this specimen's treatment or condition is: live attenuated yellow fever vaccine strain. The library was obtained by 5' RACE. The sequencing machine was an Illumina HiSeq 2500. TCRdb redid the processing of the public reads, applying fastp at Q25 and MiXCR, and retained in-frame beta chains. Identical CDR3 proteins give one entry, which carries the most common genes and DNA. The sample yields 300,000 to 450,000 distinct CDR3 sequences; 8% to 9.5% were counted once. Clones ranked in the top ten supply 15% to 20% of the sample. The input for sequencing was PBMCs, taken roughly 45 days after the first yellow fever vaccination. The receptors come from a young man who received the YFV17D yellow fever vaccine.

This clonotype has just a few counts. The chain recombines TRBV20-1 with TRBJ2-3; the D is unclear. Germline lookup yields CDR1 DFQATT and CDR2 SNEGSKA (reference sequence). Trimming pared 1 base from V and 1 base from J, leaving 6 bases between. CDR3 size: 13 residues. The CDR3 loop is CSARGAGTDTQYF. CDR3 nucleotides: TGCAGTGCTAGAGGGGCAGGCACAGATACGCAGTATTTT.

This clonotype was seen a few times. J is TRBJ1-1 and V is TRBV7-2; no clear D. V lost 2 bases, J lost 7 bases, and 11 bases lay in between. Germline V gives CDR1 SGHTA, CDR2 FQGNSA. The CDR3 extends over 13 amino acids. The CDR3 protein is CASSLWGANEAFF. The CDR3 DNA follows: TGTGCCAGCAGCTTATGGGGAGCCAATGAAGCTTTCTTT.

The chain recombines TRBV5-1 with TRBJ2-1; 9 bases are shared with TRBD1. The ends lost 3 bases at V and 5 bases at J; junction bases unmatched: 9. From germline, CDR1 is SGHRS and CDR2 YFSETQ. The CDR3 consists of 16 residues. For the CDR3, the DNA is TGCGCCAGCAGCTCACTCCGGGACAGGGTCCACAATGAGCAGTTCTTC. As protein: CASSSLRDRVHNEQFF.

This clonotype came up many times. The rearrangement uses TRBV7-2 and TRBJ1-5; possibly TRBD1 for D (5 bases). V lost 5 bases and J 7 bases, leaving 12 bases between the germline ends. Germline CDR1 reads SGHTA; CDR2 reads FQGNSA. The CDR3 contains 13 residues. This CDR3 is CASSEGRRQPQHF. DNA of the CDR3: TGTGCCAGCAGCGAGGGACGACGGCAGCCCCAGCATTTT.

This clonotype was counted at least ten times. The chain has TRBV2 and TRBJ2-3; D is undetermined. The germline V gene has CDR1 SNHLY and CDR2 FYNNEI. The V end was cut by 0 bases, the J end by 4 bases, with 2 bases between. The CDR3 extends over 12 amino acids. Here the CDR3 reads CASSEASDTQYF. CDR3 sequence (DNA): TGTGCCAGCAGTGAAGCGTCAGATACGCAGTATTTT.

The gene calls are TRBV24-1 and TRBJ2-5, with D possibly matching TRBD1 (5 bases). The CDR3 has 17 amino acids. V lost 1 base and J lost 1, with 15 bases in between. Germline V gene sequence: CDR1 KGHDR, CDR2 SFDVKD. CDR3 in amino acids: CATSDFLPSRAQETQYF. CDR3 DNA: TGTGCCACCAGTGATTTCCTCCCCAGCAGGGCCCAAGAGACCCAGTACTTC.

The chain carries TRBV6-5 and TRBJ2-7, with D perhaps matching TRBD1 (5 bases). The CDR3 has 14 amino acids. The germline CDR1 and CDR2 sequences are MNHEY and SVGAGI. The V and J ends lost 0 bases and 2 bases respectively, with 8 bases between them. DNA for the CDR3: TGTGCCAGCAGTTACTCGAAAGGGGCCTACGAGCAGTACGTC. It yields the protein CASSYSKGAYEQYV.

The gene calls are TRBV12-3 or TRBV12-4 and TRBJ1-1; TRBD1 is a possible D gene (5 bases). This CDR3 is built from 14 residues. The V end lost 3 bases, the J end lost 0 bases, and 8 bases lay between the germline ends. The CDR3 region is CASSFEGMNTEAFF. The CDR3 DNA follows: TGTGCCAGCAGTTTTGAGGGGATGAACACTGAAGCTTTCTTT.

The V call is TRBV5-5, the J call TRBJ2-3; D remains ambiguous. The ends were cut back, 1 base at V and 1 base at J, with 4 bases in the middle. CDR3 size: 13 residues. Per the germline V gene, CDR1 is SGHKS and CDR2 is YYEKEE (reference sequence). DNA of the CDR3: TGTGCCAGCAGCTTGATGGGCACAGATACGCAGTATTTT. Amino acids: CASSLMGTDTQYF.

This clonotype was seen more than once but under ten times. The rearrangement links TRBV7-9 to TRBJ2-2, with TRBD2 identical over 8 bases. V shed 5 bases and J 0 bases; nucleotides not matched to a gene: 8. The CDR3 contains 17 residues. The germline V gene encodes CDR1 SEHNR and CDR2 FQNEAQ (reference sequence). In nucleotides, the CDR3 is TGTGCCAGCAGCGACCCTGCTAGCGGGCCGAACACCGGGGAGCTGTTTTTT. Its protein is CASSDPASGPNTGELFF.

The chain combines TRBV6-1 with TRBJ2-1; 12 bases agree with TRBD1. J was trimmed by 9 bases and V by 3 bases; bases with no gene match: 6. CDR3 length: 15 residues. Germline CDR1 is MNHNS and CDR2 is SASEGT. CDR3 region: CASSDPGQGAIEQFF. As DNA, the CDR3 is TGTGCCAGCAGTGACCCGGGACAGGGGGCGATTGAGCAGTTCTTC.

Ten or more counts support this clonotype. The chain couples TRBV7-2 to TRBJ2-7, with D possibly being TRBD1 (6 bases). From germline, CDR1 is SGHTA and CDR2 FQGNSA. The CDR3 runs to 13 residues. The V gene lost 3 bases and the J gene lost 6 bases, with 12 bases spanning the gap. The CDR3 bases are TGTGCCAGCAGCTTTGGCAGGGGCGGCGAGCAGTACGTC. It yields the protein CASSFGRGGEQYV.

This clonotype was recorded many times. The V and J genes are TRBV29-1 and TRBJ1-1; D is ambiguous. Trimming pared 6 bases from V and 0 bases from J, leaving 8 bases between. This CDR3 is built from 12 residues. In germline, CDR1 is SQVTM, CDR2 ANQGSEA. The CDR3, as DNA: TGCAGCGTCGCAGTTATGAACACTGAAGCTTTCTTT. It yields the protein CSVAVMNTEAFF.

The V gene is TRBV5-6, the J gene TRBJ2-3; 8 nucleotides line up with TRBD2. Trimming removed 4 bases from V and 15 bases from J; junction bases left unmatched: 13. Per germline, CDR1 SGHDT and CDR2 YYEEEE. This CDR3 has 13 amino acids. CDR3 residues: CASSLTRTGGDYF. CDR3 nucleotides: TGTGCCAGCAGCCTAACGAGGACGGGGGGGGATTATTTT.

The rearrangement links TRBV7-8 to TRBJ2-1; 9 nucleotides agree with TRBD1. The junction had 15 bases not matched to a gene; V was cut back by 7 bases and J by 8 bases. The CDR3 has 16 residues. CDR1 and CDR2 (germline): SGHVS, FQNEAQ. The CDR3 sequence: CASILINRGRSDEQFF. The CDR3 DNA follows: TGTGCCAGCATCCTTATAAACAGGGGGCGTTCGGATGAGCAGTTCTTC.

This chain connects TRBV6-1 to TRBJ2-1; D is possibly TRBD1 or TRBD2 (6 bases each). Between the trimmed V and J ends, which lost 6 bases and 1 base, there was a span of 13 bases. This CDR3 is built from 15 residues. In germline, CDR1 is MNHNS, CDR2 SASEGT. The CDR3 sequence: CASRPGAGSYNEQFF. The DNA for the CDR3 is TGTGCCAGCAGGCCGGGGGCAGGGTCCTACAATGAGCAGTTCTTC.

The chain couples TRBV5-3 to TRBJ2-2; D is unclear. TRBV5-3 is known as an ORF, though its function is uncertain. The CDR3 is made up of 14 amino acids. Trimming left V 8 bases short and J 9 bases short, with 20 bases between. The DNA for the CDR3 is TGTGCCAGGAGCCCCCGGACCCGCTGCTGGGAGCTGTTTTTT. It translates to CARSPRTRCWELFF.

This clonotype was seen more than once but under ten times. V usage is TRBV5-4 and J usage is TRBJ2-7; 8 bases agree with TRBD1. After removal of 3 bases from V and 4 bases from J, the junction contained 6 bases not matched to a gene. CDR3 length equals 14 residues. Germline V gene sequence: CDR1 SGHNT, CDR2 YYREEE (reference sequence). CDR3 coding DNA: TGTGCCAGCAGCTCCGACAGGGGAAGTTACGAGCAGTACTTC. It codes for CASSSDRGSYEQYF.

This clonotype was recorded once. The chain joins TRBV18 to TRBJ2-1; a possible D gene is TRBD1 (5 bases). Germline CDR1 and CDR2: KGHSH and LQKENI. The CDR3 contains 14 residues. The V and J ends lost 0 bases and 3 bases respectively, with 6 bases between them. The CDR3 region has the DNA TGTGCCAGCTCACCACCGACAGTCTACAATGAGCAGTTCTTC. Translated, it gives CASSPPTVYNEQFF.

This clonotype came up a few times. This chain joins TRBV5-6 and TRBJ1-5, with 8 bases fitting TRBD1. Losses at the gene ends were 4 bases for V and 6 bases for J; bases not matched to a gene: 3. The germline CDR1 and CDR2 sequences are SGHDT and YYEEEE. CDR3 length: 13 residues. The CDR3 sequence is CASSQGAGQPQHF. DNA for the CDR3: TGTGCCAGCAGCCAGGGGGCTGGTCAGCCCCAGCATTTT.

This clonotype has more than one count but fewer than ten. V is TRBV7-2 and J is TRBJ1-5; no clear D gene. The length of the CDR3 is 16 residues. The germline V and J ends were trimmed by 5 bases and 2 bases, with 16 bases remaining between them. The germline V gene encodes CDR1 SGHTA and CDR2 FQGNSA. This CDR3 is CASSPGGPARNQPQHF. CDR3 nucleotides: TGTGCCAGCAGCCCCGGAGGACCCGCCCGCAATCAGCCCCAGCATTTT.

The sample holds a few counts of this clonotype. This chain joins TRBV18 and TRBJ1-4, with D hard to call. CDR1 KGHSH and CDR2 LQKENI come from the germline V gene. There are 16 residues in the CDR3. Trimming pared 4 bases from V and 5 bases from J, leaving 17 bases between. The DNA of the CDR3 is TGTGCCAGCTCACTTGACGTTGCGGGCAGGAATGAAAAACTGTTTTTT. It is translated as CASSLDVAGRNEKLFF.

V is TRBV12-3 or TRBV12-4 and J is TRBJ1-1; D might be TRBD1 (5 bases). The CDR3 is made up of 12 amino acids. Trimming left V 6 bases short and J 7 bases short, with 12 bases between. The CDR3 DNA reads as TGTGCCAGCAGCCCGGGACGGCGTGAAGCTTTCTTT. It encodes CASSPGRREAFF.

V is TRBV7-2 and J is TRBJ2-5, with unresolved D. Germline values: CDR1 SGHTA, CDR2 FQGNSA. The CDR3 sequence is 14 residues long. V was trimmed by 4 bases and J by 1 base, leaving 10 bases between them. CDR3 region: CASSSQAGQETQYF. The CDR3 nucleotides are TGTGCCAGCAGCTCCCAGGCCGGCCAAGAGACCCAGTACTTC.

This clonotype was found many times. The chain employs TRBV11-2 and TRBJ2-1; 7 bases match TRBD1. V shed 4 bases, J shed 0 bases, and the junction held 6 bases outside the gene matches. CDR1 is SGHAT and CDR2 is FQNNGV in the germline V gene. The CDR3 covers 16 residues. The CDR3 protein is CASSSYRDSSYNEQFF. In DNA form, the CDR3 reads TGTGCCAGCAGCTCCTACCGGGACAGCTCCTACAATGAGCAGTTCTTC.

The chain joins TRBV5-5 to TRBJ2-1; D is perhaps TRBD1 (6 bases). Germline-derived CDR1 and CDR2 are SGHKS and YYEKEE (reference sequence). V gave up 5 bases and J gave up 4 bases, with 16 bases separating them. CDR3 size: 15 residues. The chain's CDR3 is CASSPGTWAYNEQFF. CDR3 sequence (DNA): TGTGCCAGCAGTCCCGGGACATGGGCTTACAATGAGCAGTTCTTC.

The genes are TRBV7-9 and TRBJ1-6; 9 bases fit TRBD1. The J segment lost 6 bases and the V segment lost 1 base, leaving 1 base of the junction unmatched. CDR1 SEHNR and CDR2 FQNEAQ come from the germline V gene (reference sequence). This CDR3 has 15 amino acids. CDR3 amino acids: CASSLVTGGNSPLHF. CDR3 DNA: TGTGCCAGCAGCTTAGTGACAGGGGGTAATTCACCCCTCCACTTT.

This clonotype was counted between two and nine times. The chain employs TRBV7-2 and TRBJ2-3; D call uncertain. Between the trimmed V and J ends, which lost 3 bases and 2 bases, there was a span of 3 bases. Germline values: CDR1 SGHTA, CDR2 FQGNSA. The CDR3 is 12 residues long. The CDR3 sequence: CASSFHTDTQYF. DNA for the CDR3: TGTGCCAGCAGCTTCCACACAGATACGCAGTATTTT.